This T cell receptor beta chain is drawn from a study of regulatory T cells in long-lasting Graves disease. Many counts were recorded for this clonotype. What it binds is not known. For TCR beta, libraries came from iRepertoire HTBI primers and Arm-PCR of CDR3 regions. TCRdb ran MiXCR on the multiplex PCR reads and lists one entry per CDR3 protein. The data contain about 660,000 distinct CDR3 sequences, 30% of them singletons. General study findings and limits: Those with persistent disease had in common more public clonotypes (about 2,700) than new patients (more than 900).

Documented time point: persistent/refractory GD, antithyroid drugs over 5 years with positive TRAb. PBMC RNA was the source of the TCR library. The origin of this receptor is a female donor with Graves disease. The sequences come from peripheral blood mononuclear cells (PBMCs), collected when the disease was refractory, from a patient treated with antithyroid drugs.

The DNA for the CDR3 is TGTGCCAGCAGTTACGGCAGCAGCTACACCTTC. This translates into CASSYGSSYTF. V usage is TRBV6-9 and J usage is TRBJ1-2; D not certain. The germline V gene has CDR1 MNHGY and CDR2 SVAAGI. V was clipped by 3 bases and J by 9 bases, with 8 bases between them. The CDR3 has 11 residues.